The sequence of this TCR beta chain was determined in a study of preoperative IRX-2 immunotherapy in early breast cancer. This clone was counted once. Repertoires were generated with immunoSEQ multiplex PCR, while TCRdb's copy carries only in-frame clones and drops some. The sample holds about 26,000 clones, around 90% seen once. The V gene lost 1 base and the J gene lost 3 bases, with 11 bases spanning the gap. The CDR3 spans 15 residues. Germline V gene data show CDR1 as SGHRS and CDR2 as YFSETQ. The treatment here: preoperative locoregional IRX-2 cytokine immunotherapy. Samples came from a phase Ib trial of preoperative locoregional IRX-2 cytokine immunotherapy.

The chain has TRBV5-1 and TRBJ1-3; D is unclear. The TCR comes from a human donor with breast cancer. Sample collection occurred from a patient treated with IRX-2 immunotherapy. The CDR3 sequence: CASSLFGGDGNTIYF. DNA for the CDR3: TGCGCCAGCAGCTTGTTCGGTGGAGATGGAAACACCATATATTTT.